These T cell receptor beta chains were read from a single sample in a study of T cells expressing NK-cell markers. TCRdb re-called the 5' RACE reads; every CDR3 protein appears as one record, without DNA. The sample's table shows 350,000 to 450,000 distinct CDR3 sequences. The sample was blood T cells: a sorted CD56 or NKG2C T cell subset, CD4+ or CD8+ T cells, or bulk PBMC T cells (not recorded which). The receptor set was obtained from a man aged 18 to 69 in good health. Each CDR3 is given with its conserved first and last residue. Fields, in order: V gene, J gene, CDR3 protein.

>TRBV15|TRBJ2-7
CATSRDPPRTYEQYF
>TRBV27|TRBJ2-5
CASAQRGETQYF
>TRBV7-2|TRBJ2-2
CASPLGTDPTDTGELFF
>TRBV29-1|TRBJ2-2
CSVPRGRNTGELFF
>TRBV24-1|TRBJ2-5
CATSERLAGALGETQYF
>TRBV20-1|TRBJ1-6
CSASPPSSYNSPLHF
>TRBV21-1|TRBJ2-7
CASSYTDRGVRWYF
>TRBV7-6|TRBJ2-5
CASSLAGGTSHRRETQYF
>TRBV3-1|TRBJ1-6
CASSLKLEQAANSPLHF
>TRBV30|TRBJ1-2
CAWSPGGYGYTF
>TRBV28|TRBJ1-5
CASSEGGKTQPQHF
>TRBV18|TRBJ1-3
CASSRMGDRNTIYF
>TRBV18|TRBJ2-4
CASSPLGAVAKNIQYF
>TRBV15|TRBJ2-1
CATSRASTHSDYRFF
>TRBV7-2|TRBJ1-2
CASSFGTVDGYTF
>TRBV12-3/TRBV12-4|TRBJ2-5
CASSLGAGGLGETQYF
>TRBV5-1|TRBJ2-2
CASSLALTSGGSNTGELFF
>TRBV7-8|TRBJ1-2
CASSLGPGRGLSGYTF
>TRBV30|TRBJ2-1
CAWSRDRDNEQFF
>TRBV7-2|TRBJ1-6
CASSGGQGPNSPLHF
>TRBV20-1|TRBJ1-1
CSARGERDSDKAFF
>TRBV27|TRBJ2-2
CASTRAGTNTGELFF
>TRBV7-9|TRBJ2-5
CASSLKARQETQYF
>TRBV6-1|TRBJ2-7
CASSPSEGQGQGYEQYF
>TRBV5-6|TRBJ2-3
CATTGDKYTDTQYF
>TRBV20-1|TRBJ2-1
CSQRGQETYNEQFF
>TRBV5-1|TRBJ2-2
CASSDGPPPNTGELFF
>TRBV5-6|TRBJ1-3
CASSSQGFRNTIYF
>TRBV5-1|TRBJ2-3
CASSLTDQGTTDTQYF
>TRBV3-1|TRBJ2-3
CASSQARATRWYF
>TRBV29-1|TRBJ2-1
CSVRGASSYNEQFF
>TRBV5-1|TRBJ2-7
CASSLEPGPTGGEQYF
>TRBV5-1|TRBJ1-6
CASTEKVGSPLHF
>TRBV4-1|TRBJ2-6
CASSQGHGDSGANVLTF
>TRBV2|TRBJ2-7
CASSPLRDYEQYF
>TRBV4-2|TRBJ1-2
CASSRGPTDYGYTF
>TRBV12-3/TRBV12-4|TRBJ2-7
CATAWDRGYEQYF
>TRBV15|TRBJ2-5
CATSRDLQRQETQYF
>TRBV6-5|TRBJ2-7
CASSYALAGVYEQYF
>TRBV12-5|TRBJ2-5
CASGLVFVHGNETQYF
>TRBV15|TRBJ2-7
CATSRGDSLYEQYF
>TRBV7-9|TRBJ2-7
CASSSTATLQYF
>TRBV20-1|TRBJ2-2
CSARDGFLNTGELFF
>TRBV27|TRBJ2-2
CASSFLTSSTGELFF
>TRBV25-1|TRBJ1-2
CASSEPGDRLNGYTF
>TRBV24-1|TRBJ2-1
CATSEAGRGNEQFF
>TRBV11-2|TRBJ2-7
CASSLGRAGTGVYEQYF
>TRBV27|TRBJ2-5
CASSLRQTGYYQETQYF
>TRBV3-1|TRBJ1-1
CASARQNTEAFF
>TRBV6-1|TRBJ1-4
CASSREEKLFF
>TRBV11-2|TRBJ1-2
CASSSQLGGSYGYTF